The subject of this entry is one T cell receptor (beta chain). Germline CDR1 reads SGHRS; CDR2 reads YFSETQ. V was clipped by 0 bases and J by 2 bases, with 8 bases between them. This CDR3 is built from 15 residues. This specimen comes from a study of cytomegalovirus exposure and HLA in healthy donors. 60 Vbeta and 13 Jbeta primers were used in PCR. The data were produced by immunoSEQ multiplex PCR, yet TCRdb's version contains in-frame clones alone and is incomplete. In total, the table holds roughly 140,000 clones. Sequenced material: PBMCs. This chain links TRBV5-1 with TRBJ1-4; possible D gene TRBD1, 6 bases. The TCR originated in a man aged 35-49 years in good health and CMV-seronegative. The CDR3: CASSLGGLTNEKLFF. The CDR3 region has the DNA TGCGCCAGCAGCTTGGGGGGGCTGACTAATGAAAAACTGTTTTTT.